The rows below give T cell receptor beta chains drawn from one sample of a study of CD8 T cells in ankylosing spondylitis. TCRdb passed the 5' RACE reads through MiXCR, listing each CDR3 protein once. The table shows 700,000 to 1,000,000 distinct CDR3 sequences, with approximately 12% occurring only once. Source material: blood, either unsorted or a sorted T cell fraction (not recorded which). The origin of the receptors is a male donor with ankylosing spondylitis. The CDR3 runs from the conserved cysteine through the conserved F or W. The D gene is left open where the match is weak. Some rows mark clone size as missing; the rest say once, few, many or name a class of expanded clone.

V	size	D	J	DNA	CDR3
TRBV29-1	-	-	TRBJ2-7	TGCAGCGTCCGTCCCTCACCCTACGAGCAGTACTTC	CSVRPSPYEQYF
TRBV20-1	few	-	TRBJ1-6	TGCAGTGCTAGCCCCCAGGGCGGGAATTCACCCCTCCACTTT	CSASPQGGNSPLHF
TRBV7-2	few	-	TRBJ2-3	TGTGCCAGCAGCTCACATTCACTGACGGTCGGGACAGATACGCAGTATTTT	CASSSHSLTVGTDTQYF
TRBV20-1	few	-	TRBJ1-2	TGCAGTGCTAGTAGTCCCTATGGCTACACCTTC	CSASSPYGYTF
TRBV20-1	-	TRBD1	TRBJ2-3	TGCAGTGCTCGATACGCGGGACAGGGTTATAGAGATACGCAGTATTTT	CSARYAGQGYRDTQYF
TRBV5-1	few	TRBD1	TRBJ1-1	TGCGCCAGCAGCTTGTTCACAGGGGGCATCGACACTGAAGCTTTCTTT	CASSLFTGGIDTEAFF
TRBV20-1	-	TRBD1	TRBJ1-1	TGCAGTGCTAGAGATCCCTTGACAGGGCGGAACACTGAAGCTTTCTTT	CSARDPLTGRNTEAFF
TRBV13	-	-	TRBJ2-2	TGTGCCAGCAGCTTCGGGCTCCCCGAGCGGAGTGACACCGGGGAGCTGTTTTTT	CASSFGLPERSDTGELFF
TRBV2	-	-	TRBJ1-5	TGTGCCAGCACCCTTACGGGAGGGTATCAGCCCCAGCATTTT	CASTLTGGYQPQHF
TRBV6-2/TRBV6-3	-	-	TRBJ1-1	TGTGCCAGCTGCGACACTGAAGCTTTCTTT	CASCDTEAFF
TRBV12-3/TRBV12-4	-	-	TRBJ2-7	TGTGCCAGCAGATCCCCCTCCTCCTACGAGCAGTACTTC	CASRSPSSYEQYF
TRBV4-3	-	-	TRBJ2-7	TGCGCCAGCAGCCAACTATCAGGGGACGAGCAGTACTTC	CASSQLSGDEQYF
TRBV29-1	many	-	TRBJ1-1	TGCAGCGTTGGATCCCTCCTCCAAGCTGAAGCTTTCTTT	CSVGSLLQAEAFF
TRBV5-1	many	-	TRBJ1-1	TGCGCCAGCAGCGCGACCGGAGTGAACACTGAAGCTTTCTTT	CASSATGVNTEAFF
TRBV10-3	-	TRBD1	TRBJ1-1	TGTGCCATCAGCAAGACAGGGCTGCGGGACACTGAAGCTTTCTTT	CAISKTGLRDTEAFF
TRBV6-5	many	-	TRBJ2-7	TGTGCCAGCAGTTACCGACAGGATATCGAGCAGTACTTC	CASSYRQDIEQYF
TRBV9	few	TRBD1	TRBJ1-2	TGTGCCAGCAGTGCCGGGACAGAACTTCATGGCTACACCTTC	CASSAGTELHGYTF
TRBV20-1	few	TRBD2	TRBJ2-1	TGCAGTTCTTCGACTAGCGGAAGCAATGAGCAGTTCTTC	CSSSTSGSNEQFF
TRBV5-1	few	TRBD1	TRBJ1-2	TGCGCCAGCAGCTCTGCAAAGGGGGCGGTCGGCTACACCTTC	CASSSAKGAVGYTF
TRBV6-1	-	TRBD2	TRBJ2-3	TGTGCCAGCAGTCCAGCGGGGGGAGTAACAGATACGCAGTATTTT	CASSPAGGVTDTQYF
TRBV5-1	-	-	TRBJ2-6	TGCGCCAGCAGGATGACGGAATCTGGGGCCAACGTCCTGACTTTC	CASRMTESGANVLTF
TRBV20-1	few	-	TRBJ2-7	TGCAGTGCTACCCCCACGGGCTCCTACGAGCAGTACTTC	CSATPTGSYEQYF
TRBV7-9	-	-	TRBJ1-1	TGTGCCAGCAGCTACAGCTCCGGGTCTGAAGCTTTCTTT	CASSYSSGSEAFF
TRBV7-2	few	-	TRBJ1-6	TGTGCCAGCAGCTTAAGGGGGGATAATTCACCCCTCCACTTT	CASSLRGDNSPLHF
TRBV6-5	-	-	TRBJ1-1	TGTGCCAGCAGTCTACTAGGGGTAACTGAAGCTTTCTTT	CASSLLGVTEAFF